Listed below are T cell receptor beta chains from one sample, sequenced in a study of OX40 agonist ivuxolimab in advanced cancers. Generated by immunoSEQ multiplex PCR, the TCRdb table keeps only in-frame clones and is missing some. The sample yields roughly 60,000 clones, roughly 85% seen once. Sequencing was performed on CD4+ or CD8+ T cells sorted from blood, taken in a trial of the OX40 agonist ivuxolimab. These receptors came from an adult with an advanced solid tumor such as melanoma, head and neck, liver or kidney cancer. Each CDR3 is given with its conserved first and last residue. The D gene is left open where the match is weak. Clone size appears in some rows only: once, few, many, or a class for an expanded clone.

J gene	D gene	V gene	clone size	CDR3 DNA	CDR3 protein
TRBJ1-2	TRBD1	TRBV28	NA	TGTGCCAGCAGTTCTGGGACAGGGCCTAACTATGGCTACACCTTC	CASSSGTGPNYGYTF
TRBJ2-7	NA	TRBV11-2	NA	TGTGCCAGCAGCATAACAGGGAGCTCCTACGAGCAGTACTTC	CASSITGSSYEQYF
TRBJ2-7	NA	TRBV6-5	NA	TGTGCCAGCAGTTACGGGGCTGGGCAGTACTTC	CASSYGAGQYF
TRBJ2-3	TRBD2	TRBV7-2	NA	TGTGCCAGCAGCTCCAACCCCACCGGGACTAGCGGGAGCTTCGATACGCAGTATTTT	CASSSNPTGTSGSFDTQYF
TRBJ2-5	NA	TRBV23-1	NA	TGCGCCAGCAGTCCCATAAGGACCCAGTACTTC	CASSPIRTQYF
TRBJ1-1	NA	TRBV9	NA	TGTGCCAGCAGCGTAGGGGGCAGGACTGAAGCTTTCTTT	CASSVGGRTEAFF
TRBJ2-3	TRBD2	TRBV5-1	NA	TGCGCCAGTGAGGAACTAGCGGGAGCAAGCCCCACAGATACGCAGTATTTT	CASEELAGASPTDTQYF
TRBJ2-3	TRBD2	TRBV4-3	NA	TGCGCCAGCAGCCAAGGGACTAGCGGGGCTCTTAGCACAGATACGCAGTATTTT	CASSQGTSGALSTDTQYF
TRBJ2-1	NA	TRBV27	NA	TGTGCCAGCAGTAAAGTAGGGACCTACAATGAGCAGTTCTTC	CASSKVGTYNEQFF
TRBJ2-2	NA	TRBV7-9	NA	TGTGCCGGACTCTATAACACCGGGGAGCTGTTTTTT	CAGLYNTGELFF
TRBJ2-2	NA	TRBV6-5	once	TGTGCCAGCAGTTTAGAAGACACCGGGGAGCTGTTTTTT	CASSLEDTGELFF
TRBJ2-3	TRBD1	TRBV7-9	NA	TGTGCCAGCAGCCGGGACAGGGTGGGCACAGATACGCAGTATTTT	CASSRDRVGTDTQYF
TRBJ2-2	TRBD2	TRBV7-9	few	TGTGCCAGCAGGAGACTAGCGGGAGCTAGCGGGGAGCTGTTTTTT	CASRRLAGASGELFF
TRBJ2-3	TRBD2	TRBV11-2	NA	TGTGCCAGCAGCCCGCGGGGGTCCGGGGTACTGGACACAGATACGCAGTATTTT	CASSPRGSGVLDTDTQYF
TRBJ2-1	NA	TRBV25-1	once	TGTGCCAGCTCCGCAGGGGCATACAATGAGCAGTTCTTC	CASSAGAYNEQFF
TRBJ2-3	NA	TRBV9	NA	TGTGCCGGGGCCCGGGATGGGACAGATACGCAGTATTTT	CAGARDGTDTQYF
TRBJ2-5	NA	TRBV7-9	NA	TGTGCCAGCAGCTTAGGCAGGGCCCCGGGGGAGACCCAGTACTTC	CASSLGRAPGETQYF
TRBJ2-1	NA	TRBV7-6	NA	TGTGCCAGCAGCTTAACGGGAGTCTACAATGAGCAGTTCTTC	CASSLTGVYNEQFF
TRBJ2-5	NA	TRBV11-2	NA	TGTGCCAGCAGCTTAGCGGGGGAGACCCAGTACTTC	CASSLAGETQYF
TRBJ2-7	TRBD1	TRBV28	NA	TGTGCCAGCATTGACAGGGGAGTCCCCTCCTACGAGCAGTACTTC	CASIDRGVPSYEQYF
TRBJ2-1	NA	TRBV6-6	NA	TGTGCCAGCCTGCCGGGGAGCTCCTACAATGAGCAGTTCTTC	CASLPGSSYNEQFF
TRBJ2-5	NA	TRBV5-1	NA	TGCGCCAGCAGCTGGGGACGAGGGGCGCTTTTCAAAGAGACCCAGTACTTC	CASSWGRGALFKETQYF
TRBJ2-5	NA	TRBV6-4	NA	TGTGCCAGCAGTGACAGGGGGAGGGGGGAGACCCAGTACTTC	CASSDRGRGETQYF
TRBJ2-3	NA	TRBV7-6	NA	TGTGCCAGCAGCTTAGATTCCAGCGGAGATACGCAGTATTTT	CASSLDSSGDTQYF
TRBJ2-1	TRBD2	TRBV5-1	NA	TGCGCCAGCAGCTTGGGGGTTGAGGAGCGGGAGGTCTTC	CASSLGVEEREVF
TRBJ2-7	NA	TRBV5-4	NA	TGCGCCAGCAGCCAAGAGTTGTACGGGGGCGGGCAGTACTTC	CASSQELYGGGQYF
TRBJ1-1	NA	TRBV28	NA	TGTGCCACGTCCCTCCAGGCGGAGAACACTGAAGCTTTCTTT	CATSLQAENTEAFF
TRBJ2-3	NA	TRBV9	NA	TGTGCCAGCAGCGTAGAGGTAACCGCTAATACGCAGTATTTT	CASSVEVTANTQYF
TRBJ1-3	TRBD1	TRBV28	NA	TGTGCCAGCAGTTTACCACAGGGGGCGGTGGGTGGAAACACCATATATTTT	CASSLPQGAVGGNTIYF
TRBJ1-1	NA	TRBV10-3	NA	TGTGCCATCAGTGAGAGGCAGCTGAACACTGAAGCTTTCTTT	CAISERQLNTEAFF
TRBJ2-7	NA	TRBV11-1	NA	TGTGCCAGCAGCTTCATGGGGTGGTACGAGCAGTACTTC	CASSFMGWYEQYF
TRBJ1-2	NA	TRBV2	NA	TGTGCCAGCAGTGGCGGGACCGAGAGAGTTGGCTACACCTTC	CASSGGTERVGYTF
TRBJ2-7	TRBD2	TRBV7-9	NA	TGTGCCAGCAGCTTAGGGTTCGTAGCGGGAGTTTTGGAGCAGTACTTC	CASSLGFVAGVLEQYF
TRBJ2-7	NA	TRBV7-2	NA	TGTGCCAGCAGCTTAGAGAGTTGGGGCGAGCAGTACTTC	CASSLESWGEQYF
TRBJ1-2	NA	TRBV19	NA	TGTGCCAGTAGTATAACAAACGGAGAAAAGGATGGCTACACCTTC	CASSITNGEKDGYTF
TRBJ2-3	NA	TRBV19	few	TGTGCCAGTAGTCCACTAGGGGGACCCGACGGGGATACGCAGTATTTT	CASSPLGGPDGDTQYF
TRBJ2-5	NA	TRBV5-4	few	TGTGCCAGCAGCTTGGATTTCCCCCAAGAGACCCAGTACTTC	CASSLDFPQETQYF
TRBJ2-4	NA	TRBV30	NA	TGTGCCTGGAGTGTAGCAGGGGGGGACATTCAGTACTTC	CAWSVAGGDIQYF
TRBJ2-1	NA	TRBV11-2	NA	TGTGCCAGCAGGTCTAGGGGAGATCGGCAGTTCTTC	CASRSRGDRQFF
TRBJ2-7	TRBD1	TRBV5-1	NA	TGCGCCAGCAGCTCGACCGGGACAGGGTATGGCGAGCAGTACTTC	CASSSTGTGYGEQYF
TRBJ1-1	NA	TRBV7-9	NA	TGTGCCAGCAGCCTGAACACTGAAGCTTTCTTT	CASSLNTEAFF
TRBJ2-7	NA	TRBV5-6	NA	TGTGCCAGCAGCTTGCTAGGGGAGGTTGGCTACGAGCAGTACTTC	CASSLLGEVGYEQYF
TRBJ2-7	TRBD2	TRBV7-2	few	TGTGCCAGCAGCTTATTAGCGGGGGGCAGTGACGAGCAGTACTTC	CASSLLAGGSDEQYF
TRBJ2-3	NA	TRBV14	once	TGTGCCAGCAGCCAGTGGACTACAACAGATACGCAGTATTTT	CASSQWTTTDTQYF
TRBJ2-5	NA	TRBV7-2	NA	TGTGCCAGCAGCAAGTGGGGCGGGGAGGAGACCCAGTACTTC	CASSKWGGEETQYF
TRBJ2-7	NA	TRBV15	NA	TGTGCCACCAGCAGAGGTGGATCGGGAGATCCCTACGAGCAGTACTTC	CATSRGGSGDPYEQYF
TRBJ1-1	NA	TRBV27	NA	TGTGCCAGCAGTTGGTCCGAGAATACTGAAGCTTTCTTT	CASSWSENTEAFF